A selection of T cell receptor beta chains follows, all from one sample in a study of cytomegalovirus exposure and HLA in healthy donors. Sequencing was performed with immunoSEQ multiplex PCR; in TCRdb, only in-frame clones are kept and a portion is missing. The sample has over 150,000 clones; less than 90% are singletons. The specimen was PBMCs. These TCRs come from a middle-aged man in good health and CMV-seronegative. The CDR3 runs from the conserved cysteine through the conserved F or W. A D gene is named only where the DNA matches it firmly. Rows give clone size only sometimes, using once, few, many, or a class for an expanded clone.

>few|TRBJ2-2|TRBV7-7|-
TGTGCTAGCAGCCCTACTAGGACCAACACCGGGGAGCTGTTTTTT
CASSPTRTNTGELFF
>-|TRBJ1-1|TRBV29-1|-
TGCAGCGTTGATAGGGACACTTTGAACACTGAAGCTTTCTTT
CSVDRDTLNTEAFF
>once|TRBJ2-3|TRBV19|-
TGTGCCAGTAGCGCGGAAACGGATACGCAGTATTTT
CASSAETDTQYF
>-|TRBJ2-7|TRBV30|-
TGTGCCTGGAGAGGTCGGGGAAGGTCCTACGAGCAGTACTTC
CAWRGRGRSYEQYF
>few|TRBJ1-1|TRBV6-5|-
TGTGCCAGCAGGGGCCGCATCGGAAAAGCTTTCTTT
CASRGRIGKAFF
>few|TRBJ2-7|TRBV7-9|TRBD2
TGTTCCAGCAGCCCAACTAGCGGGGGAACCTACGAGCAGTACTTC
CSSSPTSGGTYEQYF
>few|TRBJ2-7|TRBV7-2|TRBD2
TGTGCCAGCAGCTTAAAGGGTGGAGCGGGGGGGGGCGAGCAGTACTTC
CASSLKGGAGGGEQYF
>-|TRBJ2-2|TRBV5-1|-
TGCGCCAGCAGCTTGTCGCAGGGAAGGACCGGGGAGCTGTTTTTT
CASSLSQGRTGELFF
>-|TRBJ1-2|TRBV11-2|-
TGTGCCAGCAGCTTAGACCAAATCCATGGCTACACCTTC
CASSLDQIHGYTF
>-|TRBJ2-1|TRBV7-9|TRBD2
TGTGCCAGCAGCCAGACTAGCTCTCACAATGAGCAGTTCTTC
CASSQTSSHNEQFF
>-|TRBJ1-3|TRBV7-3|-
TGTGCCAGCAGCTCTATATCTGGTCCTGGAAACACCATATATTTT
CASSSISGPGNTIYF
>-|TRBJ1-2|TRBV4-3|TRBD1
TGCGCCAGCAGCCCCGAACCAGGGGGCCAGGGTGGCTACACCTTC
CASSPEPGGQGGYTF
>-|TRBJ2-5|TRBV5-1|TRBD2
TGCGCCAGCAGCTTCGGGGGGGCCGAAGAGACCCAGTACTTC
CASSFGGAEETQYF
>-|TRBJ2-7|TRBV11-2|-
TGTGCCAGCAGCTTAGTGGACATGGGCGAGCAGTACTTC
CASSLVDMGEQYF
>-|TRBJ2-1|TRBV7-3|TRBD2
TGTGCCAGCAGCTCAACTTCAGCGGGGGCGAGGAATGAGCAGTTCTTC
CASSSTSAGARNEQFF
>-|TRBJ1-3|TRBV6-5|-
TGTGCCAGCAGTTACGGCCCAAACCCTGGAAACACCATATATTTT
CASSYGPNPGNTIYF
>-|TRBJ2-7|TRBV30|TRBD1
TGTGCCTGGAGCCTACAGGGGCACGAGCAGTACTTC
CAWSLQGHEQYF
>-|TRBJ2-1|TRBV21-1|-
TGTGCCAGCAGCAAAGCCCTTCAGGCGGGCGCCGCCTACAATGAGCAGTTCTTC
CASSKALQAGAAYNEQFF
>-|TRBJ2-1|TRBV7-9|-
TGTTCCAGCAGCTTATTCCCGGGGGGCTTAACAAGAAATGAGCAGTTCTTC
CSSSLFPGGLTRNEQFF
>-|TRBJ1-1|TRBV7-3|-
TGTGCCAGCAGCTCCCGGGTCCCGAACACTGAAGCTTTCTTT
CASSSRVPNTEAFF
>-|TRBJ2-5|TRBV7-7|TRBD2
TGTGCTAGCAGCTTTAGCGGGAGGTTGGAGACCCAGTACTTC
CASSFSGRLETQYF
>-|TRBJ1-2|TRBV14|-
TGTGCCAGCAGCCTCTCGGCGGGGGGCTACACCTTC
CASSLSAGGYTF
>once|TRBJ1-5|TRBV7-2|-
TGTGCCAGCAGCTTATATCGGAATCAGCCCCAGCATTTT
CASSLYRNQPQHF
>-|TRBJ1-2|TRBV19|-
TGTGCCAGTAGTAAGGGGTCCTCGGAAGCTAACTATGGCTACACCTTC
CASSKGSSEANYGYTF
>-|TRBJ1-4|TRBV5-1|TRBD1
TGCGCCAGCAGCGGGGGACAGGTCCACGAAAAACTGTTTTTT
CASSGGQVHEKLFF
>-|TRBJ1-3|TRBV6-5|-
TGTGCCAGCAGTTATTTACAGGGCTCTGGAAACACCATATATTTT
CASSYLQGSGNTIYF
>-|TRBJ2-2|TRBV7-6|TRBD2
TGTGCCAGCAGCCCCCGCCGGACTAGCGGCACCGGGGAGCTGTTTTTT
CASSPRRTSGTGELFF
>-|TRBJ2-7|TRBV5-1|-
TGCGCCAGCAGCTTGGGGCAGGGGATCTCCTACGAGCAGTACTTC
CASSLGQGISYEQYF
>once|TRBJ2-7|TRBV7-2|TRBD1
TGTGCCAGCAGCTCCCGGGACAGGGGATCCGAGCAGTACTTC
CASSSRDRGSEQYF
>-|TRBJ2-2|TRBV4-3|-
TGCGCCAGCAGCCAAATATACGGGGAGCTGTTTTTT
CASSQIYGELFF
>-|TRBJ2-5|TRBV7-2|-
TGTGCCAGCAGCTCCATGGGAGGACTGTCGATTCTCCACTTC
CASSSMGGLSILHF